The following is a T cell receptor beta chain sequence with its context. Its specificity is unknown. The entry originates in a study of T cell responses to AZD1222 COVID-19 vaccine. The study's findings and limits: A mostly white British donor set with more females was recruited, and clonal diversity was possibly underestimated.

Profiling relied on immunoSEQ multiplex PCR, and the TCRdb table lists in-frame clones only, not all of them. The repertoire has some 150,000 clones, about 90% of them found once; the top ten carry around 4.6%. The length of the CDR3 is 16 residues. Germline V lookup: CDR1 DFQATT, CDR2 SNEGSKA (reference sequence). With 3 bases removed from V and 7 bases from J, the gap between germline ends came to 23 bases. The specimen comprised peripheral blood, sampled on day 0 of MenACWY control vaccination. This clonotype was obtained from an adult in good health. The chain is built from TRBV20-1 and TRBJ2-3; the D gene is possibly TRBD2 (6 bases). CDR3 DNA: TGCAGTGCTAGTTATGGGACCGGGAGAAGGGGATATACGCAGTATTTT. Translation: CSASYGTGRRGYTQYF.